What follows are 30 T cell receptor beta chains derived from one specimen sequenced in a study of cytomegalovirus exposure and HLA in healthy donors. PCR amplification relied on 60 Vbeta primers (plus 13 Jbeta primers). TCRdb's table, derived via immunoSEQ multiplex PCR, lists solely in-frame clones and lacks some. The table includes 150,000 to 200,000 clones, roughly four fifths detected once. The sample was PBMCs. Source of these receptors: a man between 18 and 35 years old in good health and CMV-seronegative.

CDR3 bases: TGTGCCAGCAGTTTCAGGGTTTCCGGGGAGCTGTTTTTT. It encodes CASSFRVSGELFF. The chain joins TRBV5-6 to TRBJ2-2; tentative D call: TRBD1 (5 bases). Trimming pared 5 bases from V and 6 bases from J, leaving 11 bases between. The germline V gene has CDR1 SGHDT and CDR2 YYEEEE. The CDR3 totals 13 residues.

The chain uses TRBV5-1 and TRBJ1-1; D is unresolved. Trimming removed 4 bases at V and 4 bases at J, with 11 bases between. This CDR3 has 13 residues. Germline CDR1 and CDR2: SGHRS and YFSETQ. The CDR3 bases are TGCGCCAGCAGCCTCGGGGAGCGCACTGAAGCTTTCTTT. Translating gives CASSLGERTEAFF.

Notes on this clone: The junction and the germline gene differ at one end; a read error may be behind it. The chain combines TRBV7-2 with TRBJ2-3; 9 bases align to TRBD2. The CDR3 consists of 15 residues. Germline V gene lookup returns CDR1 SGHTA and CDR2 FQGNSA. CDR3 sequence reads: CASRLAGASPDTQYF. Written as DNA, the CDR3 is TGTGCCAGCAGGTTAGCGGGGGCCTCCCCGGATACGCAGTATTTT.

This clone has just a few counts. The V gene is TRBV19, the J gene TRBJ2-7; the D is unclear. Between the trimmed V and J ends, which lost 6 bases and 2 bases, there was a span of 14 bases. This CDR3 region has 14 residues. Germline CDR1 and CDR2: LNHDA and SQIVND (reference sequence). CDR3 DNA sequence: TGTGCCAGTAGCACCCCGGCGGCTACCTACGAGCAGTACTTC. This encodes CASSTPAATYEQYF.

The chain recombines TRBV5-6 with TRBJ1-5, with a weak D call TRBD1 (6 bases). The CDR3 runs to 14 residues. Germline V gives CDR1 SGHDT, CDR2 YYEEEE. V dropped 0 bases and J dropped 5 bases, with 9 bases sitting between them. CDR3: CASSLAGAYQPQHF. In DNA, the CDR3 is TGTGCCAGCAGCTTGGCAGGGGCGTATCAGCCCCAGCATTTT.

The chain employs TRBV7-8 and TRBJ2-1; 14 bases map to TRBD2. Germline CDR1 and CDR2: SGHVS and FQNEAQ. The CDR3 covers 18 residues. Trimming cost V 5 bases and J 1 base; bases outside gene matches: 7. CDR3 nucleotides: TGTGCCAGCAGCCAGGGACTAGCGGGAGATTTGTCCTACAATGAGCAGTTCTTC. This gives the protein CASSQGLAGDLSYNEQFF.

A single count supports this clone. A junction boundary mismatches the germline segment, possibly from a read error. The chain employs TRBV30 and TRBJ2-7; 11 bases map to TRBD1. From germline, CDR1 is GTSNPN and CDR2 SVGIG (reference sequence). The CDR3 runs to 13 residues. CDR3 sequence (DNA): TGTGCCGGGAGCCGGGACAGGGGGAACGAGCAGTACTTC. This encodes CAGSRDRGNEQYF.

This chain joins TRBV6-1 and TRBJ2-7; 12 bases are a match to TRBD2. The V gene end was trimmed by 4 bases and the J gene end by 0 bases; junction bases not matched to a gene: 7. The CDR3 loop spans 17 amino acids. Germline V gene data show CDR1 as MNHNS and CDR2 as SASEGT. The CDR3 here is CASSGPSGRASSYEQYF. Written as DNA, the CDR3 is TGTGCCAGCAGTGGACCTAGCGGGAGGGCCTCCTCCTACGAGCAGTACTTC.

The chain links TRBV4-3 to TRBJ2-7, with 7 positions matching TRBD1. The CDR3 loop spans 15 amino acids. Germline CDR1 and CDR2: LGHNA and YSLEER. Trimming at V came to 0 bases and at J to 1 base, leaving 3 bases not matched to a gene. The CDR3 spells CASSQDRDSSYEQYF. CDR3 in DNA: TGCGCCAGCAGCCAAGATCGGGACAGTTCCTACGAGCAGTACTTC.

This clone occurred a few times. This chain links TRBV6-5 with TRBJ2-7; D uncertain. The V gene's germline CDR1 is MNHEY and CDR2 SVGAGI. There are 16 residues in the CDR3. V shed 2 bases and J shed 3 bases, with 17 bases lying between them. The CDR3 DNA reads TGTGCCAGCAGTTACCGCGATAGTACAGAACACTACGAGCAGTACTTC. Amino acid sequence: CASSYRDSTEHYEQYF.

This chain connects TRBV6-5 to TRBJ1-2; D call uncertain. Trimming took off 8 bases at V and 3 bases at J, with 10 bases between the two ends. The CDR3 is 12 amino acids. Germline V CDR1 and CDR2: MNHEY, SVGAGI. In DNA form, the CDR3 reads TGTGCCAGCGGGAGCACAGACTATGGCTACACCTTC. Translated, it gives CASGSTDYGYTF.

V usage is TRBV5-8 and J usage is TRBJ2-1; D not resolved. Germline CDR1 SGHTS, CDR2 YDEGEE. The V gene lost 1 base and the J gene lost 4 bases, with 12 bases spanning the gap. The CDR3 has 15 residues. CDR3 in amino acids: CASSLIIQVYNEQFF. The CDR3 DNA follows: TGTGCCAGCAGCTTGATCATCCAGGTATACAATGAGCAGTTCTTC.

The chain uses TRBV19 and TRBJ1-4; no firm D call. The germline V gene has CDR1 LNHDA and CDR2 SQIVND (reference sequence). Trimming took off 5 bases at V and 7 bases at J, with 14 bases between the two ends. There are 14 residues in the CDR3. For the CDR3, the DNA is TGTGCCAGTAGTTTTAGACGGAGCGGTGAAAAACTGTTTTTT. Translated: CASSFRRSGEKLFF.

The rearrangement uses TRBV18 and TRBJ1-2, with a possible D match to TRBD1 (6 bases). The V end lost 2 bases, the J end lost 5 bases, and 15 bases lay between the germline ends. CDR1 KGHSH and CDR2 LQKENI come from the germline V gene. CDR3 size: 15 residues. CDR3 amino acids: CASSPSGGAGYGYTF. Here the CDR3 DNA reads TGTGCCAGCTCACCAAGTGGGGGCGCGGGTTATGGCTACACCTTC.

With regard to this clone: One end of the junction varies from germline; a read error may be responsible. This sequence joins TRBV7-7 and TRBJ2-1; 8 bases are a match to TRBD2. The CDR3 contains 16 residues. CDR1 is SSHAT and CDR2 is FNYEAQ in the germline V gene (reference sequence). CDR3 coding DNA: TGTGCTAGCAGCTTAACCAGCGGGGGAACCTACAATGAGCAGTTCTTC. Encoded protein: CASSLTSGGTYNEQFF.

This clone has only a few counts. The chain carries TRBV19 and TRBJ1-2; possible D gene TRBD1, 6 bases. This CDR3 spans 19 amino acids. Per the germline V gene, CDR1 is LNHDA and CDR2 is SQIVND (reference sequence). V shed 6 bases and J shed 0 bases, with 26 bases lying between them. The CDR3 DNA follows: TGTGCCAGTAGCACGGGAGGGACACCCGTTTACAACTCTAACTATGGCTACACCTTC. It codes for CASSTGGTPVYNSNYGYTF. Looking up the rest from reference TRBV19 and TRBJ1-2 gives the full variable domain: DGGITQSPKYLFRKEGQNVTLSCEQNLNHDAMYWYRQDPGQGLRLIYYSQIVNDFQKGDIAEGYSVSREKKESFPLTVTSAQKNPTAFYLCASSTGGTPVYNSNYGYTFGSGTRLTVV.

V gene TRBV28 combines with J gene TRBJ2-7; D is possibly TRBD1 (6 bases). V was clipped by 3 bases and J by 7 bases, with 13 bases between them. Germline V CDR1 and CDR2: MDHEN, SYDVKM. The CDR3 has 13 residues. As DNA, the CDR3 is TGTGCCAGCAGTTTTGGCAGGGGTAAGGAGCAGTACTTC. Its protein is CASSFGRGKEQYF.

The genes are TRBV25-1 and TRBJ1-1; D remains unclear. CDR1 MGHDK and CDR2 SYGVNS come from the germline V gene. The CDR3 length is 12 residues. V lost 4 bases, J lost 7 bases, and 10 bases lay in between. DNA for the CDR3: TGTGCCAGCAGTGTAATCGCAGGTGAAGCTTTCTTT. The encoded protein is CASSVIAGEAFF.

V is TRBV4-3 and J is TRBJ2-5, with D maybe TRBD1 (6 bases). Per germline, CDR1 LGHNA and CDR2 YSLEER. Between the trimmed V and J ends, which lost 0 bases and 5 bases, there was a span of 16 bases. The CDR3 covers 16 residues. For the CDR3, the DNA is TGCGCCAGCAGCCAAGATTTACAGGGCATCGGGGAGACCCAGTACTTC. This encodes CASSQDLQGIGETQYF.

V gene TRBV5-4 combines with J gene TRBJ1-2; 9 bases line up with TRBD1. Losses at the gene ends were 7 bases for V and 7 bases for J; bases not matched to a gene: 8. CDR3 length equals 13 residues. Germline V gene lookup returns CDR1 SGHNT and CDR2 YYREEE (reference sequence). The chain's CDR3 is CASGRQGEGGYTF. CDR3 in DNA: TGTGCCAGCGGACGACAGGGGGAGGGTGGCTACACCTTC.

CDR3 residues: CASRTPGLAGEETQYF. The CDR3 DNA reads as TGTGCCAGCAGAACCCCGGGACTAGCGGGGGAAGAGACCCAGTACTTC. The chain is built from TRBV2 and TRBJ2-5, with TRBD2 matching 14 bases. The V gene end was trimmed by 6 bases and the J gene end by 3 bases; junction bases not matched to a gene: 6. The CDR3 contains 16 residues. Germline CDR1 SNHLY, CDR2 FYNNEI.

This clone was observed a few times. This chain joins TRBV10-2 and TRBJ1-1, with D tentatively TRBD1 (5 bases). Germline values: CDR1 WSHSY, CDR2 SAAADI. The CDR3 is 14 amino acids. Trimming took 3 bases from V and 3 from J, leaving 11 bases between them. This CDR3 is CASSELKGDTEAFF. DNA of the CDR3: TGCGCCAGCAGTGAATTAAAAGGGGACACTGAAGCTTTCTTT.

V is TRBV2 and J is TRBJ1-5, with 9 bases that match TRBD1. V lost 5 bases and J lost 2; bases outside the gene matches: 7. The CDR3 length is 16 residues. Germline V gene lookup returns CDR1 SNHLY and CDR2 FYNNEI. The CDR3 spells CASSYLQGAGNQPQHF. In DNA, the CDR3 is TGTGCCAGCAGTTACTTACAGGGGGCGGGCAATCAGCCCCAGCATTTT.

V usage is TRBV9 and J usage is TRBJ2-3; 8 nucleotides agree with TRBD2. Per germline, CDR1 SGDLS and CDR2 YYNGEE. V trimming: 4 bases; J trimming: 6 bases; junction bases outside the gene matches: 13. The CDR3 extends over 16 amino acids. The CDR3 sequence: CASSLRVGRGGDTQYF. CDR3 coding DNA: TGTGCCAGCAGCTTACGCGTAGGTCGGGGGGGGGATACGCAGTATTTT.

The chain is built from TRBV5-1 and TRBJ2-1, with 8 bases that match TRBD1. The ends lost 3 bases at V and 5 bases at J; junction bases unmatched: 19. There are 19 residues in the CDR3. Germline V lookup: CDR1 SGHRS, CDR2 YFSETQ. In DNA, the CDR3 is TGCGCCAGCAGCTCACCCTCGCTCCCGGACAGGGAAGGCCACAATGAGCAGTTCTTC. Translation gives CASSSPSLPDREGHNEQFF.

The chain combines TRBV2 with TRBJ1-2; 10 bases match TRBD1. The CDR3 contains 15 residues. CDR1 is SNHLY, CDR2 FYNNEI, per germline. Unmatched junction bases numbered 11, after V lost 7 bases and J lost 6 bases. This chain's CDR3 is CASKFRDRGADGYTF. In DNA form, the CDR3 reads TGTGCCAGCAAATTCCGGGACAGGGGCGCGGATGGCTACACCTTC.

This chain connects TRBV6-5 to TRBJ2-2; D perhaps matches TRBD2 (6 bases). The CDR3 length is 14 residues. The germline V gene has CDR1 MNHEY and CDR2 SVGAGI. V lost 7 bases to trimming and J lost 2 bases, with 11 bases between them. This chain's CDR3 is CASNRGSNTGELFF. The DNA of the CDR3 is TGTGCCAGCAACCGGGGGAGTAACACCGGGGAGCTGTTTTTT.

The CDR3 region is CASSPSTGNTIYF. CDR3 nucleotides: TGTGCCAGCAGTCCATCAACTGGAAACACCATATATTTT. V and J are TRBV6-6 and TRBJ1-3; D is ambiguous. There are 13 residues in the CDR3. Deletions cut 5 bases from V and 2 bases from J, with 7 bases between. CDR1 is MNHNY and CDR2 is SVGAGI in the germline V gene (reference sequence).

This sequence joins TRBV9 and TRBJ2-7; perhaps TRBD2 as D (7 bases). The CDR3 totals 15 residues. Germline CDR1 is SGDLS and CDR2 is YYNGEE. V gave up 4 bases and J gave up 7 bases, with 21 bases separating them. CDR3 DNA sequence: TGTGCCAGCAGCCCTCGGACAGCCGTCGGGGGGGAGCAGTACTTC. This encodes CASSPRTAVGGEQYF.

V usage is TRBV7-2 and J usage is TRBJ1-1, with D possibly matching TRBD1 (6 bases). Trimming removed 5 bases from V and 11 bases from J, with 18 bases in between. CDR3 length: 13 residues. Germline CDR1 is SGHTA and CDR2 is FQGNSA. CDR3 DNA sequence: TGTGCCAGCAGCCCTAGCGGGGGGCAGTTTGCTTTCTTT. This sequence encodes CASSPSGGQFAFF.